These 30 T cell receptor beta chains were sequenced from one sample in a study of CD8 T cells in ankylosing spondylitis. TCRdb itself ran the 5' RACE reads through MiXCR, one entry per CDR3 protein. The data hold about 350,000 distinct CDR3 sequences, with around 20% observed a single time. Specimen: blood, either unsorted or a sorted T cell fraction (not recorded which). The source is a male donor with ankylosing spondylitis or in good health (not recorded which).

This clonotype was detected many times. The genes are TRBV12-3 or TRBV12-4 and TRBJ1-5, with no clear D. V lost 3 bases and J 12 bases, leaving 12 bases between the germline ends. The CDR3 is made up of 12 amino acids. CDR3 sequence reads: CASSFVSEDQHF. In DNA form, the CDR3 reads TGTGCCAGCAGTTTCGTTTCTGAAGACCAGCATTTT.

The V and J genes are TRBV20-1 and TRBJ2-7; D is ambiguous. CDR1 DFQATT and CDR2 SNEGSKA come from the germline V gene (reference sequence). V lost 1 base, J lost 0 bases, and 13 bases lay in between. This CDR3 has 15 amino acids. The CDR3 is CSARVRTAISYEQYF. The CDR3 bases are TGCAGTGCTAGAGTTCGGACGGCCATCTCCTACGAGCAGTACTTC.

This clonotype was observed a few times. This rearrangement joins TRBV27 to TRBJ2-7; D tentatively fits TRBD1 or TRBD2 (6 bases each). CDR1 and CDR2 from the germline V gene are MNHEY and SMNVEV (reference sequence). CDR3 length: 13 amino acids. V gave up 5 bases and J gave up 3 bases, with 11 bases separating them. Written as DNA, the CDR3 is TGTGCCAGCAGTAGCCGGGGGCACTACGAGCAGTACTTC. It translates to CASSSRGHYEQYF.

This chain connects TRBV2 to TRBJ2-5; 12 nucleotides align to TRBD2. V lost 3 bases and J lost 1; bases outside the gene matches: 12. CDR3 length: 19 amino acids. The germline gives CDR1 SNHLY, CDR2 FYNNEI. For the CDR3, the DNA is TGTGCCAGCAGTGATCCACGGGGGTCTAGCGGGGGGGCCCAAGAGACCCAGTACTTC. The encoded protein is CASSDPRGSSGGAQETQYF.

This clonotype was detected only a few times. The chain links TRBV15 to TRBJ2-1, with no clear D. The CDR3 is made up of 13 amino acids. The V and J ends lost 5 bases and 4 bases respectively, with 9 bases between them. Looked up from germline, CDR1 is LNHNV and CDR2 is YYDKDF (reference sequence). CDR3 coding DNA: TGTGCCACCAGCCAAGCCCCGTACAATGAGCAGTTCTTC. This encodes CATSQAPYNEQFF.

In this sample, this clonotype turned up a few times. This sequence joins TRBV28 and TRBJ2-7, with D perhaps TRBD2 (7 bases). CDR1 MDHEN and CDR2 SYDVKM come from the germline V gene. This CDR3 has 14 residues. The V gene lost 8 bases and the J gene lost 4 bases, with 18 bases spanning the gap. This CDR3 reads CASYREGVRYEQYF. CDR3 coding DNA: TGTGCCAGCTACAGGGAGGGGGTGCGGTACGAGCAGTACTTC. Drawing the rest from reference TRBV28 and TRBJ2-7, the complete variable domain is DVKVTQSSRYLVKRTGEKVFLECVQDMDHENMFWYRQDPGLGLRLIYFSYDVKMKEKGDIPEGYSVSREKKERFSLILESASTNQTSMYLCASYREGVRYEQYFGPGTRLTVT.

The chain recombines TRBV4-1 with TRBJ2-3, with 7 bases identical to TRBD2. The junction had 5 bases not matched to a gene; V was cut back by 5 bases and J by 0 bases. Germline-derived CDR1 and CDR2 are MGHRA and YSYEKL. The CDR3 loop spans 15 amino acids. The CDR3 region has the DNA TGCGCCAGCAGCATCCGGGGGGTCAGCACAGATACGCAGTATTTT. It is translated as CASSIRGVSTDTQYF.

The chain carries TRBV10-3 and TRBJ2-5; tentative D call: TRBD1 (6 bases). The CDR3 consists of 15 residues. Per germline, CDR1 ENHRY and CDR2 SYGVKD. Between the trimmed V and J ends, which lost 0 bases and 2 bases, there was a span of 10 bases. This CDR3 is CAISESGALQETQYF. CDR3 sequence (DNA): TGTGCCATCAGTGAGTCGGGGGCCTTACAAGAGACCCAGTACTTC.

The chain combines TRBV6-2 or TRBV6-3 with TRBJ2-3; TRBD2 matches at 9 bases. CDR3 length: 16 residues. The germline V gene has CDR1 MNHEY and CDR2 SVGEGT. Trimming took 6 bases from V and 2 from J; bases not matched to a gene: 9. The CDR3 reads CASSSVAGDSTDTQYF. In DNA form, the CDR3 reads TGTGCCAGCAGCTCCGTAGCGGGGGATTCCACAGATACGCAGTATTTT.

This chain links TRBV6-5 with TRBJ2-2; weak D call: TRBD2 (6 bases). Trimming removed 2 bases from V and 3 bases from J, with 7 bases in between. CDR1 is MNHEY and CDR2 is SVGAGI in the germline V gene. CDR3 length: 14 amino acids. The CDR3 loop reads CASSYGGYTGELFF. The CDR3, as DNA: TGTGCCAGCAGTTACGGAGGGTACACCGGGGAGCTGTTTTTT.

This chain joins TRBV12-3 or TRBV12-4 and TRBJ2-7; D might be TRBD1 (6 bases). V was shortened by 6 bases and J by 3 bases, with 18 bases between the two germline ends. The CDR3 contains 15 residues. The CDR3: CASRGETGSFYEQYF. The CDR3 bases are TGTGCCAGCAGGGGGGAGACAGGATCATTCTACGAGCAGTACTTC.

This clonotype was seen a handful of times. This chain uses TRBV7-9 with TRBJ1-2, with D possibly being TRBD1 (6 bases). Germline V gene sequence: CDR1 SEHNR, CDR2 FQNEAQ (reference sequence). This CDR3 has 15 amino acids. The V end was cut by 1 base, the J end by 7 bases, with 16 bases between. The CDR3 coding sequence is TGTGCCAGCAGCTTAGAAAGGACAGACGTTCTTGGCTACACCTTC. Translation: CASSLERTDVLGYTF.

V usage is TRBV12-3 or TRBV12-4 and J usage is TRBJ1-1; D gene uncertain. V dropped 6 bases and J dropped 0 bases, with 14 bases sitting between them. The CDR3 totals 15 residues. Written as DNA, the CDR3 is TGTGCCAGCAGAGTTTTAGCAGAGATGAACACTGAAGCTTTCTTT. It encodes CASRVLAEMNTEAFF.

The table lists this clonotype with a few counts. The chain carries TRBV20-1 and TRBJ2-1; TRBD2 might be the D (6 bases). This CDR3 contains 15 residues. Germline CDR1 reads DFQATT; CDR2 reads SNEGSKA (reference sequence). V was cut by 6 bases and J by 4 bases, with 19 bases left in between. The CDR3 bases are TGCAGTGCCGACGGACGGGACGGAGGGTACAATGAGCAGTTCTTC. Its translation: CSADGRDGGYNEQFF.

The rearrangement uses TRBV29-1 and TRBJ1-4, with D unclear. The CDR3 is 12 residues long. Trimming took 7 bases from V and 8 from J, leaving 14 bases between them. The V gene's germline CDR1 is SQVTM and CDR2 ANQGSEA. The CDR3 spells CSARESGEKLFF. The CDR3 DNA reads TGCAGCGCCCGAGAGTCCGGGGAAAAACTGTTTTTT.

CDR3 DNA sequence: TGTGCCAGCAGGACGGACAGGGACCAGTACTTC. Encoded protein: CASRTDRDQYF. The chain carries TRBV2 and TRBJ2-5; 8 nucleotides match TRBD1. V shed 6 bases, J shed 10 bases, and the junction held 4 bases outside the gene matches. Germline values: CDR1 SNHLY, CDR2 FYNNEI. This CDR3 comprises 11 residues.

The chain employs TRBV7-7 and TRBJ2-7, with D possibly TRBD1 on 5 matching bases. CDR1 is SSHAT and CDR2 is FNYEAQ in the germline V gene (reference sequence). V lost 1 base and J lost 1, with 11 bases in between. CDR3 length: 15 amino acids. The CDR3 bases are TGTGCCAGCAGCTTAGGATTAGGGGATTCCTACGAGCAGTACTTC. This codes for CASSLGLGDSYEQYF. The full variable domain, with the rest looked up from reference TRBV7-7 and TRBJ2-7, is GAGVSQSPRYKVTKRGQDVTLRCDPISSHATLYWYQQALGQGPEFLTYFNYEAQPDKSGLPSDRFSAERPEGSISTLTIQRTEQRDSAMYRCASSLGLGDSYEQYFGPGTRLTVT.

The CDR3 DNA sequence: TGTGCCAGCAGTTCTCGACTAGCGAGTGACTCAGATACGCAGTATTTT. This gives the protein CASSSRLASDSDTQYF. V is TRBV28 and J is TRBJ2-3, with 8 bases lining up with TRBD2. CDR3 length equals 16 residues. CDR1 MDHEN and CDR2 SYDVKM come from the germline V gene. V lost 4 bases, J lost 4 bases, and 10 bases stayed unmatched.

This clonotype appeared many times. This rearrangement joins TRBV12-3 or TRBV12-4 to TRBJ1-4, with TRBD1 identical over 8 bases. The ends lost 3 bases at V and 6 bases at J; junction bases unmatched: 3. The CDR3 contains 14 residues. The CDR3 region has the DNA TGTGCCAGCAGTTTGCAGGGGGCGCATGAAAAACTGTTTTTT. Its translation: CASSLQGAHEKLFF.

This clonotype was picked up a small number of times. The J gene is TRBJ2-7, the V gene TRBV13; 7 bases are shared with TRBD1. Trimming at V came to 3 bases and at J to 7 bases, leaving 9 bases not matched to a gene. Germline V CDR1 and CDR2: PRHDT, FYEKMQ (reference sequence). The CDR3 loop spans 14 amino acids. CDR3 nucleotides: TGTGCCAGCAGCTTGGGGGACAGCGTGGGTGAGCAGTACTTC. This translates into CASSLGDSVGEQYF.

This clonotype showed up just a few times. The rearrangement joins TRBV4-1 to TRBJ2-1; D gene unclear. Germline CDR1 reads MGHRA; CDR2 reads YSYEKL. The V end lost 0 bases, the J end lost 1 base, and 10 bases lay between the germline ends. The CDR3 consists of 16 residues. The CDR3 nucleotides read TGCGCCAGCAGCCAAGACACCGCCTCATCCTACAATGAGCAGTTCTTC. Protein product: CASSQDTASSYNEQFF.

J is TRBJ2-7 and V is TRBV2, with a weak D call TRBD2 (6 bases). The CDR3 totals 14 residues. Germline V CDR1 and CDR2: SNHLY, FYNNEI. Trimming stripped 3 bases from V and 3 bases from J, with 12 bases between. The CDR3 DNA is TGTGCCAGCAGTGAGGGGGGACCTCTCTACGAGCAGTACTTC. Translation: CASSEGGPLYEQYF.

As DNA, the CDR3 is TGTGCCAGCAGTTACTCTATAACTTCCTACGAGCAGTACTTC. Protein product: CASSYSITSYEQYF. The V gene is TRBV6-5, the J gene TRBJ2-7; D unresolved. The V gene's germline CDR1 is MNHEY and CDR2 SVGAGI. Trimming removed 0 bases from V and 1 base from J, with 7 bases in between. The CDR3 length is 14 residues.

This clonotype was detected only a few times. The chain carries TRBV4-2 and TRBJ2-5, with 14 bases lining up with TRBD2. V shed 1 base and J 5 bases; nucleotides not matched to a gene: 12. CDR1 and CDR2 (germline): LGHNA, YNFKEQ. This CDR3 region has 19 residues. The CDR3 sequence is CASSQGGGLAGEFWETQYF. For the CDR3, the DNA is TGTGCCAGCAGCCAAGGAGGGGGACTAGCGGGGGAATTTTGGGAGACCCAGTACTTC.

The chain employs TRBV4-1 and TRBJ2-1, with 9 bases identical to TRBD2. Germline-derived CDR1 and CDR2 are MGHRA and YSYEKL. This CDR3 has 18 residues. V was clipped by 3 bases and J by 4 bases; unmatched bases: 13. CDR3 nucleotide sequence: TGCGCCAGCAGCCAGGACTACGGGTCTAGCGGGGTGTACAATGAGCAGTTCTTC. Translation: CASSQDYGSSGVYNEQFF.

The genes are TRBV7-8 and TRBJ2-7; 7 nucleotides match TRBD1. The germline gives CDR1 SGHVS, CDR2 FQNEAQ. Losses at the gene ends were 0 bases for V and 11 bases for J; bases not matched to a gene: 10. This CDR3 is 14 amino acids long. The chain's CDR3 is CASSLALGTVFEYF. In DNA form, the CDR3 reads TGTGCCAGCAGCTTAGCGCTCGGGACAGTGTTTGAGTACTTC.

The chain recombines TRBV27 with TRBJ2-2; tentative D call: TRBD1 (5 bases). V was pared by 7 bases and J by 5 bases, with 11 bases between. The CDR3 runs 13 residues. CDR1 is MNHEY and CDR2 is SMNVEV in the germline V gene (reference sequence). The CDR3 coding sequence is TGTGCCAGCAACTCAGGGTTTACCGGGGAGCTGTTTTTT. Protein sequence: CASNSGFTGELFF.

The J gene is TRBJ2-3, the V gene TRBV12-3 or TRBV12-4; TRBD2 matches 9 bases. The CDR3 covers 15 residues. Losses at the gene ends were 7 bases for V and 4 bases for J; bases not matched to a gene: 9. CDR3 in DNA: TGTGCCAGCACCTCGGTCCTAGCGGGGCCAGATACGCAGTATTTT. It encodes CASTSVLAGPDTQYF.

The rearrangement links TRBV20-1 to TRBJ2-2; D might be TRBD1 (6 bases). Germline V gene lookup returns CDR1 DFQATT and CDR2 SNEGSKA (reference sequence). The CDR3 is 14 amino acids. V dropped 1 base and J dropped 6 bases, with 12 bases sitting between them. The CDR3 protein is CSARVRGFPGELFF. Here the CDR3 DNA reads TGCAGTGCTAGAGTCAGGGGATTCCCCGGGGAGCTGTTTTTT.

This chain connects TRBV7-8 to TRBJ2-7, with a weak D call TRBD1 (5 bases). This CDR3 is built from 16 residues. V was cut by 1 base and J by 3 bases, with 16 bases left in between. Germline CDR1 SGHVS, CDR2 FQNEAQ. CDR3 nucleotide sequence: TGTGCCAGCAGCTTAGGCGACAGAGAAAGGGTCTACGAGCAGTACTTC. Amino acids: CASSLGDRERVYEQYF.